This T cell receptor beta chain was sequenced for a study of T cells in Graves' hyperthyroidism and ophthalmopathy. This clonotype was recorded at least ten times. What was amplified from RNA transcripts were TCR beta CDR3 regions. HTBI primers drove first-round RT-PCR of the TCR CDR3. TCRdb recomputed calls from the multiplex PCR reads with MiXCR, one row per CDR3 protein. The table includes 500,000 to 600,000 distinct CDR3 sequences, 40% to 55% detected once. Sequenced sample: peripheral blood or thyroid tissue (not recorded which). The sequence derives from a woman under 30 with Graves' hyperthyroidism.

CDR3 amino acids: CASSSFETGALGNQPQHF. The DNA for the CDR3 is TGTGCCAGCAGCTCTTTCGAGACCGGGGCTTTAGGCAATCAGCCCCAGCATTTT. The chain uses TRBV7-9 and TRBJ1-5; D possibly corresponds to TRBD1 (5 bases). Trimming removed 4 bases from V and 2 bases from J, with 21 bases in between. Germline CDR1 is SEHNR and CDR2 is FQNEAQ (reference sequence). CDR3 size: 18 residues.